Below are 23 T cell receptor beta chains sequenced from a single sample in a study of blood T cell repertoires in COVID-19. Clones were read by immunoSEQ multiplex PCR, and TCRdb kept only the in-frame ones, dropping some. The repertoire holds around 190,000 clones, with roughly 87% as singletons. Sequencing was carried out using PBMCs or T cells enriched from blood (not recorded which). The receptors derive from a man in his late teens or twenties with acute COVID-19.

The chain carries TRBV19 and TRBJ1-6; D not resolved. The V and J ends lost 0 bases and 8 bases respectively, with 5 bases between them. Germline CDR1 and CDR2: LNHDA and SQIVND (reference sequence). This CDR3 region has 13 residues. Here the CDR3 reads CASSIDLYSPLHF. The DNA for the CDR3 is TGTGCCAGTAGTATAGATCTATATTCACCCCTCCACTTT.

The chain carries TRBV2 and TRBJ1-2, with D hard to call. This CDR3 spans 15 amino acids. Trimming removed 3 bases at V and 7 bases at J, with 18 bases between. Germline CDR1 and CDR2: SNHLY and FYNNEI. CDR3 in DNA: TGTGCCAGCAGTGATGAAATCCGGGGAAGGTTTGGCTACACCTTC. Translation gives CASSDEIRGRFGYTF.

The CDR3 sequence: CASRKGQNSGNTIYF. Written as DNA, the CDR3 is TGTGCCAGCAGGAAGGGACAGAACTCTGGAAACACCATATATTTT. J is TRBJ1-3 and V is TRBV14; 7 nucleotides align to TRBD1. Germline assignment: CDR1 SGHDN and CDR2 FVKESK. Trimming cost V 6 bases and J 0 bases; bases outside gene matches: 5. The CDR3 runs 15 residues.

This clone was detected only a few times. The chain combines TRBV6-2 or TRBV6-3 with TRBJ2-1; a possible D gene is TRBD1 (5 bases). This CDR3 contains 15 residues. The V and J ends lost 5 bases and 0 bases respectively, with 11 bases between them. CDR1 is MNHEY and CDR2 is SVGEGT in the germline V gene. CDR3: CASSLRQSSYNEQFF. The DNA of the CDR3 is TGTGCCAGCAGTCTCCGACAGTCCTCCTACAATGAGCAGTTCTTC.

The V gene is TRBV6-2 or TRBV6-3, the J gene TRBJ2-7, with D possibly being TRBD1 (7 bases). Germline-derived CDR1 and CDR2 are MNHEY and SVGEGT. Trimming left V 0 bases short and J 2 bases short, with 11 bases between. The CDR3 totals 15 residues. The CDR3 sequence is CASSYSGGTAYEQYF. CDR3 in DNA: TGTGCCAGCAGTTACTCTGGCGGGACAGCCTACGAGCAGTACTTC.

The chain links TRBV13 to TRBJ2-3; TRBD2 agrees at 12 bases. The CDR3 loop spans 16 amino acids. Germline CDR1 reads PRHDT; CDR2 reads FYEKMQ (reference sequence). Trimming removed 2 bases from V and 1 base from J; junction bases left unmatched: 1. CDR3 loop: CASSLRLAGGTDTQYF. The DNA for the CDR3 is TGTGCCAGCAGCTTACGACTAGCGGGAGGCACAGATACGCAGTATTTT.

This chain links TRBV7-2 with TRBJ2-3, with a tentative D call TRBD2 (5 bases). The CDR3 has 16 amino acids. Germline V gene lookup returns CDR1 SGHTA and CDR2 FQGNSA. Trimming removed 1 base at V and 1 base at J, with 12 bases between. CDR3 sequence (DNA): TGTGCCAGCAGCTTAGGAACGGGGTTTGGCACAGATACGCAGTATTTT. It translates to CASSLGTGFGTDTQYF.

This rearrangement joins TRBV30 to TRBJ2-3; 9 nucleotides line up with TRBD2. V shed 1 base and J 6 bases; nucleotides not matched to a gene: 14. Per the germline V gene, CDR1 is GTSNPN and CDR2 is SVGIG (reference sequence). The CDR3 totals 17 residues. The CDR3 region has the DNA TGTGCCTGGAGTGCGCGGCTAGCGGGGATGGTGGGGGATACGCAGTATTTT. Its translation is CAWSARLAGMVGDTQYF. Variable domain in full (rest from reference TRBV30 and TRBJ2-3): SQTIHQWPATLVQPVGSPLSLECTVEGTSNPNLYWYRQAAGRGLQLLFYSVGIGQISSEVPQNLSASRPQDRQFILSSKKLLLSDSGFYLCAWSARLAGMVGDTQYFGPGTRLTVL.

V and J are TRBV10-2 and TRBJ1-6; D gene unclear. CDR1 is WSHSY and CDR2 is SAAADI in the germline V gene. V lost 2 bases and J lost 7, with 9 bases in between. The CDR3 is 14 amino acids. For the CDR3, the DNA is TGCGCCAGCAGTGAGCCGAGACTGAATTCACCCCTCCACTTT. This codes for CASSEPRLNSPLHF.

This clone was recorded only once. The chain combines TRBV28 with TRBJ1-5; D remains ambiguous. Germline CDR1 reads MDHEN; CDR2 reads SYDVKM. V was clipped by 8 bases and J by 4 bases, with 9 bases between them. The CDR3 has 12 residues. The CDR3 protein is CASSDTNQPQHF. DNA for the CDR3: TGTGCCAGCTCCGACACTAATCAGCCCCAGCATTTT.

The genes are TRBV28 and TRBJ1-2; possible D gene TRBD1, 6 bases. Between the trimmed V and J ends, which lost 6 bases and 4 bases, there was a span of 15 bases. This CDR3 is 14 amino acids long. Germline CDR1 reads MDHEN; CDR2 reads SYDVKM. CDR3: CASRRTGTSYGYTF. As DNA, the CDR3 is TGTGCCAGCAGGAGAACCGGGACAAGCTATGGCTACACCTTC.

This rearrangement joins TRBV6-4 to TRBJ2-7; 8 positions agree with TRBD2. V gave up 0 bases and J gave up 6 bases; unmatched junction bases: 7. Germline V gene data show CDR1 as MRHNA and CDR2 as SNTAGT. The CDR3 spans 15 residues. CDR3 sequence (DNA): TGTGCCAGCAGTGACTCAGCGGGAGAAGAACGCGAGCAGTACTTC. It is translated as CASSDSAGEEREQYF.

This chain joins TRBV30 and TRBJ2-5; 10 nucleotides align to TRBD2. Germline CDR1 GTSNPN, CDR2 SVGIG (reference sequence). The CDR3 is 16 residues long. V lost 4 bases, J lost 4 bases, and 12 bases stayed unmatched. CDR3 DNA: TGTGCCTGGAAATCACTAGCGGGACCAAAGGGAGAGACCCAGTACTTC. It specifies CAWKSLAGPKGETQYF.

As to this clone: This sample includes further DNA sequences coding for the same CDR3. The V and J genes are TRBV9 and TRBJ1-2, with 7 bases that match TRBD1. Germline-derived CDR1 and CDR2 are SGDLS and YYNGEE. The CDR3 runs to 13 residues. J lost 5 bases, V lost 2 bases, and 3 bases had no gene match. The CDR3 sequence: CASSVGGQYGYTF. CDR3 DNA sequence: TGTGCCAGCAGCGTCGGGGGACAGTATGGCTACACCTTC.

Written as DNA, the CDR3 is TGTGCCATCAGTGAGGACGGGGATACGCAGTATTTT. The encoded protein is CAISEDGDTQYF. The rearrangement uses TRBV10-3 and TRBJ2-3; no clear D gene. The length of the CDR3 is 12 residues. Trimming removed 2 bases from V and 6 bases from J, with 6 bases in between. Germline V lookup: CDR1 ENHRY, CDR2 SYGVKD.

The gene calls are TRBV11-2 and TRBJ2-1; 11 bases are shared with TRBD2. The germline gives CDR1 SGHAT, CDR2 FQNNGV. After removal of 5 bases from V and 2 bases from J, the junction contained 5 bases not matched to a gene. The CDR3 loop spans 16 amino acids. Here the CDR3 reads CASSTRLAGPYNEQFF. In DNA form, the CDR3 reads TGTGCCAGCAGCACCAGACTAGCGGGACCCTACAATGAGCAGTTCTTC.

This chain links TRBV7-2 with TRBJ1-1; TRBD1 matches at 8 bases. The V gene end was trimmed by 5 bases and the J gene end by 5 bases; junction bases not matched to a gene: 7. The CDR3 is 14 residues long. Germline V gene sequence: CDR1 SGHTA, CDR2 FQGNSA. The CDR3 is CASSPMTGETEAFF. The CDR3 DNA reads TGTGCCAGCAGCCCCATGACAGGGGAGACTGAAGCTTTCTTT.

The rearrangement joins TRBV10-3 to TRBJ1-4, with 7 bases identical to TRBD1. Germline V lookup: CDR1 ENHRY, CDR2 SYGVKD. CDR3 length: 13 residues. Losses at the gene ends were 8 bases for V and 6 bases for J; bases not matched to a gene: 6. Here the CDR3 reads CAIGDGTDEKLFF. The DNA for the CDR3 is TGTGCCATCGGCGACGGGACAGATGAAAAACTGTTTTTT.

The V call is TRBV19, the J call TRBJ2-2, with TRBD1 identical over 12 bases. This CDR3 spans 16 amino acids. After removal of 5 bases from V and 6 bases from J, the junction contained 7 bases not matched to a gene. Germline V gives CDR1 LNHDA, CDR2 SQIVND (reference sequence). Written as DNA, the CDR3 is TGTGCCAGTAGTGATGCGGGACAGGGGGCCCCCGGGGAGCTGTTTTTT. Protein product: CASSDAGQGAPGELFF. Full variable domain (outside the CDR3, taken from reference TRBV19 and TRBJ2-2): DGGITQSPKYLFRKEGQNVTLSCEQNLNHDAMYWYRQDPGQGLRLIYYSQIVNDFQKGDIAEGYSVSREKKESFPLTVTSAQKNPTAFYLCASSDAGQGAPGELFFGEGSRLTVL.

V gene TRBV11-2 combines with J gene TRBJ2-3; 9 nucleotides line up with TRBD2. Trimming at V came to 4 bases and at J to 3 bases, leaving 14 bases not matched to a gene. This CDR3 region has 18 residues. Looked up from germline, CDR1 is SGHAT and CDR2 is FQNNGV. CDR3: CASSSWTSVKWRTDTQYF. Written as DNA, the CDR3 is TGTGCCAGCAGCTCCTGGACTAGCGTGAAATGGCGTACAGATACGCAGTATTTT.

This rearrangement joins TRBV27 to TRBJ2-7; perhaps TRBD1 as D (6 bases). The ends were cut back, 6 bases at V and 2 bases at J, with 8 bases in the middle. CDR1 MNHEY and CDR2 SMNVEV come from the germline V gene (reference sequence). There are 12 residues in the CDR3. CDR3 nucleotides: TGTGCCAGCAGGGGACACCCCTACGAGCAGTACTTC. It specifies CASRGHPYEQYF.

The V and J genes are TRBV28 and TRBJ2-3, with D unclear. The length of the CDR3 is 15 residues. The germline CDR1 and CDR2 sequences are MDHEN and SYDVKM. V was clipped by 3 bases and J by 1 base, with 11 bases between them. The CDR3 sequence is CASSFLPRGTDTQYF. Here the CDR3 DNA reads TGTGCCAGCAGTTTTCTCCCCCGAGGCACAGATACGCAGTATTTT.

The gene calls are TRBV29-1 and TRBJ1-2; tentatively, D is TRBD1 (5 bases). V lost 5 bases and J 3 bases, leaving 13 bases between the germline ends. This CDR3 is 13 amino acids long. The V gene's germline CDR1 is SQVTM and CDR2 ANQGSEA. CDR3 residues: CSVLPTGDYGYTF. Here the CDR3 DNA reads TGCAGCGTTCTACCCACGGGGGACTATGGCTACACCTTC.